The present entry profiles one T cell receptor (beta chain) with its context. V was pared by 12 bases and J by 1 base, with 20 bases between. The CDR3 runs to 16 residues. Germline V CDR1 and CDR2: KGHDR, SFDVKD. This sample stems from a study of T-cell reconstitution after alpha-beta-depleted transplantation in children. A library of TCRbeta sequences, prepared with unique molecular identifiers, was generated. TCRdb called the PCR reads again in MiXCR, with one record for every CDR3 protein. Of about 270,000 distinct CDR3 sequences listed, about 10% are singletons. This chain joins TRBV24-1 and TRBJ2-2; D may be TRBD1 (5 bases). Specimen: PBMCs from the stem cell graft donor, collected from the stem cell graft. The TCR sequence derives from a human donor who donated a stem cell graft to a child with SCID. The CDR3 nucleotides are TGTGCCCCGCCACGGGCCACGGACAAGAACACCGGGGAGCTGTTTTTT. Its protein is CAPPRATDKNTGELFF.